This TCR beta chain is drawn from a study of T-cell reconstitution after alpha-beta-depleted transplantation in children. General study findings and limits: There were some patients whose high TCRbeta diversity at day 60 came from surviving recipient T cells and thymic progenitors. The study reportedly traced alpha-beta T cells about two months after transplant to several hundred expanded graft clones.

The authors prepared the TCRbeta library with unique molecular identifiers. TCRdb re-analysed the PCR reads in MiXCR, keeping a single row per CDR3 protein. The sample has about 210,000 distinct CDR3 sequences, roughly a sixth seen once. This CDR3 region has 13 residues. Germline values: CDR1 SEHNR, CDR2 FQNEAQ (reference sequence). Trimming took off 8 bases at V and 8 bases at J, with 16 bases between the two ends. Remarks on this clonotype: Its antigen is currently unknown.

This TCR came from a male patient between 2 and 15 years old who had a stem cell transplant for acute lymphoblastic leukemia, so the T cells may come from the graft donor. The rearrangement links TRBV7-9 to TRBJ2-1; tentative D call: TRBD2 (6 bases). The input for sequencing was PBMCs, mostly from graft donor cells, taken 360 days after TCRalphabeta/CD19-depleted stem cell transplant. CDR3 sequence: CASSPVGGHEQFF. CDR3 coding DNA: TGTGCCAGCTCCCCGGTGGGGGGACATGAGCAGTTCTTC.